These T cell receptor beta chains were read from a single sample in a study of blood T cell repertoires in COVID-19. Clones were read by immunoSEQ multiplex PCR, and TCRdb kept only the in-frame ones, dropping some. The data contain about 350,000 clones, around 86% of them singletons. Source material: peripheral blood. The source of these receptors is a woman aged 45-65 years with COVID-19, enrolled during active disease. Both conserved end residues are trimmed from each CDR3. Fields, in order: V gene, J gene, CDR3 protein.

TRBV5-8	TRBJ2-3	ASSYPGGDTQY
TRBV11-3	TRBJ1-2	ASSFGKVEVGYGYT
TRBV9	TRBJ1-3	ASSWDMEWHTIY
TRBV2	TRBJ2-3	ASSGTSGSTRHTQY
TRBV27	TRBJ2-6	ASSLYSSSGANVLT
TRBV7-3	TRBJ2-1	ASSLTGGAVSYNEQF
TRBV5-8	TRBJ2-1	ASSYLAGGPF
TRBV6-6	TRBJ2-7	ASSRQNSYEQY
TRBV27	TRBJ1-2	ASSLQGTYGYT
TRBV5-1	TRBJ1-6	ASSSGTGNSPLH
TRBV7-9	TRBJ2-5	ASSLSETQY
TRBV7-9	TRBJ2-1	ASSLSGGYEQF
TRBV29-1	TRBJ2-7	SVRGGGRVHEQY